The T cell receptor (beta chain) described here comes from a study of spatial heterogeneity in lung cancer. The wider study: On average, each unique TCR and UMI combination appeared more than ten times in raw reads.

Each TCR cDNA molecule bore a unique molecular identifier. TCRdb called the 5' RACE reads again in MiXCR, with one record for every CDR3 protein. The table has 40,000 to 50,000 distinct CDR3 sequences, 7.6% seen once. Overall study results and limits: Whereas they appeared in blood less at follow-up, ubiquitous expanded tumor TCRs appeared there more at resection.

Time point noted: sample taken at primary tumor resection. Sequencing covered unsorted whole RNA taken from tumor, nontumor lung or frozen PBMC. Patients with untreated early-stage non-small cell lung cancer, numbering around 72, were the donors. V was cut by 9 bases and J by 0 bases, with 16 bases left in between. Germline loops: CDR1 SGDLS, CDR2 YYNGEE. CDR3 length equals 16 residues. This clonotype showed up just a few times. Its antigen is still unknown. The sequence came from a female donor with early-stage non-small cell lung cancer. The source material was PBMCs, sampled at surgery. This chain uses TRBV9 with TRBJ2-6; weak D call: TRBD1 (6 bases). The CDR3 loop reads CATSTGSPSGANVLTF. The CDR3 DNA sequence: TGTGCCACCTCGACAGGATCCCCCTCTGGGGCCAACGTCCTGACTTTC. Together with reference TRBV9 and TRBJ2-6, the CDR3 gives the full variable domain: DSGVTQTPKHLITATGQRVTLRCSPRSGDLSVYWYQQSLDQGLQFLIQYYNGEERAKGNILERFSAQQFPDLHSELNLSSLELGDSALYFCATSTGSPSGANVLTFGAGSRLTVL.